The rows below give T cell receptor beta chains drawn from one sample of a study of OX40 agonist ivuxolimab in advanced cancers. Sequenced by immunoSEQ multiplex PCR; TCRdb stores in-frame clones only, minus some. The data hold approximately 100,000 clones, with roughly 84% observed a single time. Here the sequenced sample was CD4+ or CD8+ T cells sorted from blood, taken in a trial of the OX40 agonist ivuxolimab. All receptors come from an adult with an advanced solid tumor such as melanoma, head and neck, liver or kidney cancer. Each CDR3 is given with its conserved first and last residue. Each record gives: J gene, V gene, CDR3 protein.

TRBJ2-5 | TRBV11-2 | CASSLGGTRETQYF
TRBJ2-1 | TRBV15 | CATSSGDEQFF
TRBJ2-5 | TRBV7-8 | CASEGGRGETQYF
TRBJ2-1 | TRBV11-2 | CASSRTSGAYNEQFF
TRBJ2-2 | TRBV28 | CASRDLDRNTGELFF
TRBJ1-5 | TRBV2 | CASALNQPQHF
TRBJ2-1 | TRBV19 | CASSILRDTYNEQFF
TRBJ2-2 | TRBV9 | CASSLRGDPNTGELFF
TRBJ2-1 | TRBV5-6 | CASSTMASGSGYNEQFF
TRBJ2-7 | TRBV10-3 | CAISESSSYEQYF
TRBJ2-1 | TRBV10-3 | CAIRGGGPRHEQFF
TRBJ1-1 | TRBV11-3 | CASSLRQLNTEAFF
TRBJ2-1 | TRBV7-3 | CASSPTRLVIVRYNEQFF
TRBJ2-1 | TRBV7-6 | CASSLGLAEYNEQFF
TRBJ2-1 | TRBV28 | CASIHSNEQFF
TRBJ2-1 | TRBV7-9 | CASSFLEGDEQFF
TRBJ2-1 | TRBV7-3 | CASSSIGTSAYNEQFF
TRBJ2-2 | TRBV4-3 | CASSQLVGGNTGELFF
TRBJ1-3 | TRBV2 | CASKSRAANTIYF
NA | TRBV5-8 | CASSPSSFYEQYF
TRBJ2-6 | TRBV19 | CASSIVATEGGANVLTF
TRBJ2-2 | TRBV6-6 | CASSYSLAGAPGELFF